Listed below are T cell receptor beta chains from one sample, sequenced in a study of technical replicates of blood from several donors. TCRdb's copy holds only in-frame clones and misses some; the assay was immunoSEQ multiplex PCR. The sample contains about 78,000 clones, roughly 93% of which appear only once. The sequencing input was T cells isolated from PBMCs. The receptors here all came from a human donor in good health. CDR3s include the opening cysteine and the closing phenylalanine or tryptophan. Fields, in order: V gene, J gene, CDR3 length, CDR3 protein.

TRBV4-3,TRBJ1-5,14,CASSQEIEVQPQHF
TRBV19,TRBJ2-3,13,CASSGRDTDTQYF
TRBV10-2,TRBJ1-2,13,CASRVGGNYGYTF
TRBV18,TRBJ1-5,15,CASSPVSQGNQPQHF
TRBV27,TRBJ2-7,13,CASLGQHPYEQYF
TRBV6-5,TRBJ2-7,15,CASSYPAGHTYEQYF
TRBV11-3,TRBJ2-3,16,CASSLHGQGAGDTQYF
TRBV28,TRBJ1-1,13,CASSSTLSTEAFF
TRBV7-8,TRBJ2-2,12,CASSLSTGELFF
TRBV9,TRBJ2-3,15,CASSRTGVSTDTQYF
TRBV14,TRBJ1-2,14,CASSPSNGIYGYTF